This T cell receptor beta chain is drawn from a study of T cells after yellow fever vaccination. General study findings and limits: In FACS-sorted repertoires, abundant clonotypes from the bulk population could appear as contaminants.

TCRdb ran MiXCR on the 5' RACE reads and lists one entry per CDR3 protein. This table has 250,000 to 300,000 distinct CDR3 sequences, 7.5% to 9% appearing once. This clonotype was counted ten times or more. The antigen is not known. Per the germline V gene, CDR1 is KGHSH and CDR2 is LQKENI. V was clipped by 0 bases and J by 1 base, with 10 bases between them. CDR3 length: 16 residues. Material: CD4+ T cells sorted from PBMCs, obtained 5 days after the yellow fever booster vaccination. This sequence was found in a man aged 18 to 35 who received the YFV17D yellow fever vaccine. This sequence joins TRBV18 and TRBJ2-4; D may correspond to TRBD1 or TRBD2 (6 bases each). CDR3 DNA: TGTGCCAGCTCACCACCAGGGGGGTTCGCCAAAAACATTCAGTACTTC. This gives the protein CASSPPGGFAKNIQYF.